The clone carrying this T cell receptor beta chain turned up a few times. Its antigen remains unknown. These data are taken from a study of cytomegalovirus exposure and HLA in healthy donors. Study at large: Among the roughly 400 genotyped donors, 65% to 90% were placed in the Caucasian-associated ancestry cluster. Broader study findings: Later analysis indicated greater clonal expansion among HLA-associated TCR beta chains than among equally common other chains. About 87% or about 30% of the time was how often most TCR beta V segments were productive, according to an earlier analysis. Later on, an analysis tied 15,000 to 20,000 TCR beta sequences to HLA alleles at 0.05 false discovery rate.

PCR was performed using 60 Vbeta and 13 Jbeta primers. The table came from immunoSEQ multiplex PCR; TCRdb's copy has only in-frame clones and leaves some out. The sample has 150,000 or so clones, roughly 10% seen once; the top ten hold about 1.9%. CDR1 is MNHEY and CDR2 is SMNVEV in the germline V gene (reference sequence). The CDR3 is 13 amino acids. J lost 8 bases, V lost 5 bases, and 4 bases had no gene match. This chain uses TRBV27 with TRBJ2-4, with 9 positions matching TRBD1. The sequence was obtained from a man aged 50 to 60 in good health and CMV-seronegative. Sequencing input: PBMCs. The CDR3 is CASSADRGHIQYF. As DNA, the CDR3 is TGTGCCAGCAGTGCGGACAGGGGTCACATTCAGTACTTC.